What follows describes a single T cell receptor (beta chain). What it recognizes is unknown. These data come from a study of beta chain features in type 1 diabetes. About the research overall: No age, gender or cell yield differences were seen between patients and healthy donors. The examined sorted cells totaled fewer than 110,000,000 across samples. The study's findings and limits: Insertions at VDJ junctions were less frequent in type 1 diabetes patients. These patients also deleted more nucleotides at the same junctions. Researchers caution that PCR might favor shorter templates, equally among patients and controls.

This CDR3 region has 19 residues. V was pared by 2 bases and J by 1 base, with 23 bases between. Expressed TCRB transcripts got sequenced, as all isolated RNA was reverse transcribed. Clones were read by immunoSEQ multiplex PCR, and TCRdb kept only the in-frame ones, dropping some. The profile shows more than 140,000 clones, about 9.1% of them singletons. The chain links TRBV23-1 to TRBJ1-2, with D possibly being TRBD1 (6 bases). TRBV23-1 qualifies as an ORF whose function is uncertain. The sample was central memory CD4+ T cells from blood. This clonotype was obtained from a woman aged 40-49 years in good health. CDR3 residues: CASSQGDPYRDILNYGYTF. The DNA for the CDR3 is TGCGCCAGCAGTCAAGGAGACCCTTACCGGGACATTCTTAACTATGGCTACACCTTC.